This T cell receptor (beta chain) originates from a study of human T cells and chemical hapten exposure. Time point indicated: pre-sensitization, week 0. Treatment in this sample: therapeutic diphenylcyclopropenone sensitization with weekly scalp DPC. Each CDR3 protein gets one entry after TCRdb re-called the RACE reads with MiXCR. The sample includes 350,000 to 400,000 distinct CDR3 sequences, approximately 5.1% of them seen just once. This clonotype turned up a few times. The length of the CDR3 is 12 residues. Germline loops: CDR1 LGHDT, CDR2 YNNKEL (reference sequence). The V end was cut by 4 bases, the J end by 7 bases, with 11 bases between.

The receptor's source is a woman aged 45-65 years with alopecia areata. Some clones in this sample may be carry-over from other donors' samples. The chain joins TRBV3-1 to TRBJ2-7; no reliable D call. The material was whole blood, obtained in connection with sensitization to the hapten diphenylcyclopropenone (DPC). CDR3 DNA sequence: TGTGCCAGCAGCCCGACGGAGAGGGAGCAGTACTTC. It specifies CASSPTEREQYF.